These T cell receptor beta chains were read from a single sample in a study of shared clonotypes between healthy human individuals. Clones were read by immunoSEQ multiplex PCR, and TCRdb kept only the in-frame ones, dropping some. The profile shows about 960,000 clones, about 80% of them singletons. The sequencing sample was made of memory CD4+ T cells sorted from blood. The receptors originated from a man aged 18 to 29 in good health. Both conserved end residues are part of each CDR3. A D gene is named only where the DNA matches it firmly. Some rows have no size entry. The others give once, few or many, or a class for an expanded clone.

DNA: TGTGCTAGTGGTTTGGGGCTAGCTTCCTACAATGAGCAGTTCTTC
CDR3: CASGLGLASYNEQFF
D: .
V: TRBV12-5
J: TRBJ2-1
size: .

DNA: TGTGCCAGCAGTCGGCAGGGGAGAGGGGTCGGTGAAGCTTTCTTT
CDR3: CASSRQGRGVGEAFF
D: .
V: TRBV9
J: TRBJ1-1
size: once

DNA: TGTGCCAGCAGCTACGTACAGAGGGAAAAACTGTTTTTT
CDR3: CASSYVQREKLFF
D: .
V: TRBV27
J: TRBJ1-4
size: .

DNA: TGTGCCAGCTCACCAAAGGCGGGTTCGAACACCGGGGAGCTGTTTTTT
CDR3: CASSPKAGSNTGELFF
D: .
V: TRBV18
J: TRBJ2-2
size: .

DNA: TGTGCCAGCAGCCGGGACTCCGACACCTTGGGGAACACCGGGGAGCTGTTTTTT
CDR3: CASSRDSDTLGNTGELFF
D: .
V: TRBV25-1
J: TRBJ2-2
size: .

DNA: TGTGCCAGTAGTAAGGCAAACAGCCCCCAGACCCAGTACTTC
CDR3: CASSKANSPQTQYF
D: .
V: TRBV19
J: TRBJ2-5
size: .

DNA: TGTGCCAGCAGCTATCGGAAGGGGGATACGCAGTATTTT
CDR3: CASSYRKGDTQYF
D: .
V: TRBV7-2
J: TRBJ2-3
size: .

DNA: TGTGCCAGCAGCGTAGGCCAGGGTAATCAGCCCCAGCATTTT
CDR3: CASSVGQGNQPQHF
D: .
V: TRBV9
J: TRBJ1-5
size: .

DNA: TGCGCCAGCAGCCAAGAGGTTTGGGCAGCTGGAAACACCATATATTTT
CDR3: CASSQEVWAAGNTIYF
D: .
V: TRBV4-3
J: TRBJ1-3
size: .

DNA: TGTGCCAGTAGTACCGGGACAGGGGGCCATGAGCAGTTCTTC
CDR3: CASSTGTGGHEQFF
D: TRBD1
V: TRBV19
J: TRBJ2-1
size: .

DNA: TGTGCCAGCAGCTTAGCCCCGGGGAATGAAAAACTGTTTTTT
CDR3: CASSLAPGNEKLFF
D: .
V: TRBV5-5
J: TRBJ1-4
size: .

DNA: TGTGCCAGCAGCGTAGGGCCAGCGGGGCCCGGCAATGAGCAGTTCTTC
CDR3: CASSVGPAGPGNEQFF
D: TRBD2
V: TRBV9
J: TRBJ2-1
size: .

DNA: TGCGCCAGCAGCCCCAGGGACAGGACCGCAACTAATGAAAAACTGTTTTTT
CDR3: CASSPRDRTATNEKLFF
D: TRBD1
V: TRBV5-1
J: TRBJ1-4
size: .

DNA: TGTGCCAGCTCCCCGGCTGGGGTCCGGAACACTGAAGCTTTCTTT
CDR3: CASSPAGVRNTEAFF
D: .
V: TRBV18
J: TRBJ1-1
size: .

DNA: TGTGCCAGCAGCGGGACTAGCGGGAGGAATGAGCAGTTCTTC
CDR3: CASSGTSGRNEQFF
D: TRBD2
V: TRBV9
J: TRBJ2-1
size: .

DNA: TGTGCCGGCAGCTTAGGGGTTTGGGCTAGCGGGAGGCAAGCAGATACGCAGTATTTT
CDR3: CAGSLGVWASGRQADTQYF
D: TRBD2
V: TRBV11-2
J: TRBJ2-3
size: .

DNA: TGTGCCAGCAGGTCAAGGTGGGAGGGTTCAGAGACCCAGTACTTC
CDR3: CASRSRWEGSETQYF
D: TRBD2
V: TRBV27
J: TRBJ2-5
size: .

DNA: TGTGCCAGCAGTGAAATTCTTGGCAGTCGGGAATCTAACTATGGCTACACCTTC
CDR3: CASSEILGSRESNYGYTF
D: .
V: TRBV2
J: TRBJ1-2
size: .

DNA: TGTGCCAGCAGTTTATCGTGGGTATCTTCGCGATATGGCTACACCTTC
CDR3: CASSLSWVSSRYGYTF
D: .
V: TRBV27
J: TRBJ1-2
size: .

DNA: TGTGCCAGCAGCTTAGGGGGGGCGATCCTGAACACTGAAGCTTTCTTT
CDR3: CASSLGGAILNTEAFF
D: .
V: TRBV13
J: TRBJ1-1
size: few

DNA: TGCAGCGCCGCCGGGACAGGGGGCTACGAGCAGTACTTC
CDR3: CSAAGTGGYEQYF
D: TRBD1
V: TRBV29-1
J: TRBJ2-7
size: once

DNA: TGTGCCAGCAGCTCCCCCGGCAGCAGCACAGATACGCAGTATTTT
CDR3: CASSSPGSSTDTQYF
D: .
V: TRBV11-2
J: TRBJ2-3
size: once

DNA: TGTGCCAGCAGCTTAGCCCCCGCGGACCTTGGGACCCAGTACTTC
CDR3: CASSLAPADLGTQYF
D: .
V: TRBV7-2
J: TRBJ2-5
size: .

DNA: TGCAGTGCTAGTGGAAAAGAGACCCAGTACTTC
CDR3: CSASGKETQYF
D: .
V: TRBV20-1
J: TRBJ2-5
size: .

DNA: TGTGCCAGCAGTGAAGGAGGGGGTTGGTCACCCCTCCACTTT
CDR3: CASSEGGGWSPLHF
D: .
V: TRBV6-1
J: TRBJ1-6
size: .

DNA: TGCGCCAGCAGTATCGCCGCGGGACCTGGCTACGAGCAGTACTTC
CDR3: CASSIAAGPGYEQYF
D: .
V: TRBV10-1
J: TRBJ2-7
size: .

DNA: TGTGCCAGCAGGAGGACTAGCGGGAAAGAGACCCAGTACTTC
CDR3: CASRRTSGKETQYF
D: TRBD2
V: TRBV27
J: TRBJ2-5
size: .

DNA: TGTGCCAGCAGCTTAGCGCTAAGGTCAGGGGATGCTTTCTTT
CDR3: CASSLALRSGDAFF
D: .
V: TRBV7-9
J: TRBJ1-1
size: .

DNA: TGTGCCAGCTCACCTGGGGAAGGGCAGTACTTC
CDR3: CASSPGEGQYF
D: .
V: TRBV18
J: TRBJ2-7
size: .

DNA: TGTGCCTGGAGCCCCGGGACGGCGGGTGTTAGCGATAATTCACCCCTCCACTTT
CDR3: CAWSPGTAGVSDNSPLHF
D: .
V: TRBV30
J: TRBJ1-6
size: .

DNA: TGTGCCAGCAGTTCCATAGGGTTTACTAGCGTTCCCCCCTATGAGCAGTTCTTC
CDR3: CASSSIGFTSVPPYEQFF
D: TRBD2
V: TRBV27
J: TRBJ2-1
size: many

DNA: TGTGCCTGGAGTACAGGGGGGGGCACTGAAGCTTTCTTT
CDR3: CAWSTGGGTEAFF
D: TRBD1
V: TRBV30
J: TRBJ1-1
size: .

DNA: TGCGCCAGCAGCTTGGAAGGTTATGGCTACACCTTC
CDR3: CASSLEGYGYTF
D: .
V: TRBV5-1
J: TRBJ1-2
size: .

DNA: TGCAGCGCTAAACAGGGTACAGATACGCAGTATTTT
CDR3: CSAKQGTDTQYF
D: .
V: TRBV29-1
J: TRBJ2-3
size: .

DNA: TGTGCCAGCAGTGATCCCGGGATGGGAAACACCATATATTTT
CDR3: CASSDPGMGNTIYF
D: .
V: TRBV25-1
J: TRBJ1-3
size: .

DNA: TGTGCCATCAGTGAGAGGAGGGGGGGCCGCGCTTTTAGCACAGATACGCAGTATTTT
CDR3: CAISERRGGRAFSTDTQYF
D: .
V: TRBV10-3
J: TRBJ2-3
size: once

DNA: TGTGCCACAAAGGGGGAATATGGCTACACCTTC
CDR3: CATKGEYGYTF
D: .
V: TRBV6-5
J: TRBJ1-2
size: once

DNA: TGTGCCAGCACCCTGGGAGGGCCCTACGAGCAGTACTTC
CDR3: CASTLGGPYEQYF
D: TRBD2
V: TRBV28
J: TRBJ2-7
size: .

DNA: TGTGCCAGCAGTTACTCATCACAGGTAGCCGGGACCCAGTACTTC
CDR3: CASSYSSQVAGTQYF
D: .
V: TRBV6-5
J: TRBJ2-5
size: .

DNA: TGTGCCAGCAGTGATCAGGAAAACTATGGCTACACCTTC
CDR3: CASSDQENYGYTF
D: .
V: TRBV6-1
J: TRBJ1-2
size: .

DNA: TGTGCCAGCAGCCCAGGGGTCCCCTACGAGCAGTACTTC
CDR3: CASSPGVPYEQYF
D: .
V: TRBV13
J: TRBJ2-7
size: .

DNA: TGTGCCAGCAGCTTAGGGGCTCTCTACGAGCAGTACTTC
CDR3: CASSLGALYEQYF
D: .
V: TRBV11-2
J: TRBJ2-7
size: .

DNA: TGCGCCAGCAGCCCAAGTCTAGCGGGGAACAATGAGCAGTTCTTC
CDR3: CASSPSLAGNNEQFF
D: TRBD2
V: TRBV4-3
J: TRBJ2-1
size: .